This TCR beta chain came from a study of blood T cell repertoires in COVID-19. Study information: The samples span acute and convalescent COVID-19 from the United States, Italy and Spain. PBMCs, B-cell-depleted T cells, or T cells were the source of the cDNA or gDNA that made up the material.

Profiled with immunoSEQ multiplex PCR; TCRdb holds only in-frame clones, not every one. The sample records about 170,000 clones, 70% to 90% being singletons. V lost 1 base, J lost 1 base, and 11 bases lay in between. CDR1 SQVTM and CDR2 ANQGSEA come from the germline V gene. This CDR3 has 15 residues. The source is a woman aged 60-75 years with COVID-19, enrolled during active disease. The specimen was peripheral blood. The rearrangement uses TRBV29-1 and TRBJ2-1, with D perhaps TRBD1 (5 bases). CDR3 sequence reads: CSVEGDRESYNEQFF. The CDR3 coding sequence is TGCAGCGTTGAAGGCGACAGAGAGTCCTACAATGAGCAGTTCTTC.